The 20 T cell receptor beta chains reported below all come from one sample, sequenced in a study of blood T cell repertoires in COVID-19. Produced via immunoSEQ multiplex PCR; TCRdb's table is partial and in-frame only. Of 50,000 to 70,000 clones listed, 65% to 85% were seen once; the top ten hold over 50%. The sequencing input was PBMCs or T cells enriched from blood (not recorded which). The receptors were sampled from a woman aged 55-70 years who had been exposed to COVID-19.

V gene TRBV30 combines with J gene TRBJ1-5; the D gene is possibly TRBD1 (6 bases). Germline values: CDR1 GTSNPN, CDR2 SVGIG (reference sequence). The V end lost 3 bases, the J end lost 4 bases, and 16 bases lay between the germline ends. CDR3 length: 15 amino acids. CDR3 coding DNA: TGTGCCTGGAGGAACCGGGACACCCGGAATCAGCCCCAGCATTTT. Translating gives CAWRNRDTRNQPQHF.

The V call is TRBV19, the J call TRBJ2-4; 10 nucleotides align to TRBD1. Germline V gene data show CDR1 as LNHDA and CDR2 as SQIVND (reference sequence). V trimming: 4 bases; J trimming: 7 bases; junction bases outside the gene matches: 10. The CDR3 has 16 amino acids. This CDR3 reads CASSSPLTGGKNIQYF. The DNA of the CDR3 is TGTGCCAGTAGTAGTCCCTTGACAGGGGGCAAGAACATTCAGTACTTC. Full variable domain (missing parts from reference TRBV19 and TRBJ2-4): DGGITQSPKYLFRKEGQNVTLSCEQNLNHDAMYWYRQDPGQGLRLIYYSQIVNDFQKGDIAEGYSVSREKKESFPLTVTSAQKNPTAFYLCASSSPLTGGKNIQYFGAGTRLSVL.

This clone was detected many times. The rearrangement joins TRBV30 to TRBJ1-2; 7 bases line up with TRBD1. Germline CDR1 reads GTSNPN; CDR2 reads SVGIG (reference sequence). J lost 8 bases, V lost 3 bases, and 9 bases had no gene match. This CDR3 region has 13 residues. This chain's CDR3 is CAWSLDRAFGYTF. CDR3 coding DNA: TGTGCCTGGAGCCTAGACAGGGCCTTCGGCTACACCTTC.

The chain recombines TRBV10-3 with TRBJ2-7; 10 nucleotides align to TRBD1. Germline V gene lookup returns CDR1 ENHRY and CDR2 SYGVKD. The CDR3 contains 14 residues. The V and J ends lost 4 bases and 5 bases, in that order; junction bases with no gene match: 5. CDR3 bases: TGTGCCATCAGTGGCCGGGACAGGGGACACGAGCAGTACTTC. Its protein is CAISGRDRGHEQYF.

The chain combines TRBV5-4 with TRBJ2-5; D perhaps matches TRBD2 (8 bases). The V and J ends lost 3 bases and 2 bases respectively, with 14 bases between them. The CDR3 has 15 residues. Germline assignment: CDR1 SGHNT and CDR2 YYREEE (reference sequence). Here the CDR3 reads CASSWDSGGQETQYF. In nucleotides, the CDR3 is TGTGCCAGCAGCTGGGACAGCGGGGGTCAAGAGACCCAGTACTTC.

This chain connects TRBV6-5 to TRBJ1-5; weak D call: TRBD1 (5 bases). Trimming took off 5 bases at V and 6 bases at J, with 8 bases between the two ends. The V gene's germline CDR1 is MNHEY and CDR2 SVGAGI. CDR3 length equals 12 residues. The CDR3 DNA sequence: TGTGCCAGCAGTACCACAGGTCAGCCCCAGCATTTT. It encodes CASSTTGQPQHF.

This clone came up once. In nucleotides, the CDR3 is TGTGCCAGCTCACCGGGATCTGGACAGGGGGCTTTAGGGGCTTTCTTT. It yields the protein CASSPGSGQGALGAFF. This chain connects TRBV18 to TRBJ1-1; TRBD1 aligns across 11 bases. The V and J ends lost 3 bases and 11 bases, in that order; junction bases with no gene match: 14. This CDR3 region has 16 residues. The V gene's germline CDR1 is KGHSH and CDR2 LQKENI.

The gene calls are TRBV5-1 and TRBJ2-5, with D maybe TRBD1 (7 bases). CDR3 size: 14 residues. Trimming removed 7 bases at V and 2 bases at J, with 15 bases between. Per germline, CDR1 SGHRS and CDR2 YFSETQ. The CDR3 here is CASGQGGEQETQYF. CDR3 nucleotides: TGCGCCAGCGGCCAGGGGGGAGAGCAAGAGACCCAGTACTTC.

The rearrangement joins TRBV14 to TRBJ2-1; D is perhaps TRBD2 (6 bases). V was trimmed by 4 bases and J by 0 bases, leaving 7 bases between them. In germline, CDR1 is SGHDN, CDR2 FVKESK. CDR3 length: 14 amino acids. In DNA, the CDR3 is TGTGCCAGCAGCCTGACTAGCTCCTACAATGAGCAGTTCTTC. It specifies CASSLTSSYNEQFF. The full variable domain, in which reference TRBV14 and TRBJ2-1 provide the parts outside the CDR3, is EAGVTQFPSHSVIEKGQTVTLRCDPISGHDNLYWYRRVMGKEIKFLLHFVKESKQDESGMPNNRFLAERTGGTYSTLKVQPAELEDSGVYFCASSLTSSYNEQFFGPGTRLTVL.

The chain couples TRBV5-4 to TRBJ2-1, with a weak D call TRBD2 (5 bases). CDR3 length equals 15 residues. Germline CDR1 is SGHNT and CDR2 is YYREEE (reference sequence). Trimming left V 0 bases short and J 3 bases short, with 10 bases between. CDR3 amino acids: CASSLESGFYNEQFF. The CDR3 region has the DNA TGTGCCAGCAGCTTGGAAAGCGGCTTCTACAATGAGCAGTTCTTC.

This chain links TRBV16 with TRBJ1-1; D ambiguous. V was shortened by 1 base and J by 2 bases, with 17 bases between the two germline ends. Germline V gene data show CDR1 as KGHSY and CDR2 as FQNENV. The CDR3 contains 17 residues. The chain's CDR3 is CASSQLNGVGVNTEAFF. The CDR3 nucleotides read TGTGCCAGCAGCCAATTAAACGGGGTCGGGGTAAACACTGAAGCTTTCTTT. The variable domain in full, with the rest retrieved from reference TRBV16 and TRBJ1-1, is GEEVAQTPKHLVRGEGQKAKLYCAPIKGHSYVFWYQQVLKNEFKFLISFQNENVFDETGMPKERFSAKCLPNSPCSLEIQATKLEDSAVYFCASSQLNGVGVNTEAFFGQGTRLTVV.

V usage is TRBV10-3 and J usage is TRBJ2-7, with unresolved D. This CDR3 comprises 13 residues. V was pared by 3 bases and J by 3 bases, with 9 bases between. Germline loops: CDR1 ENHRY, CDR2 SYGVKD. CDR3 sequence (DNA): TGTGCCATCAGTGAATCTCTAGGCTACGAGCAGTACTTC. It is translated as CAISESLGYEQYF.

The rearrangement links TRBV9 to TRBJ1-2; D possibly corresponds to TRBD1 (5 bases). The germline V and J ends were trimmed by 3 bases and 8 bases, with 17 bases remaining between them. CDR1 is SGDLS, CDR2 YYNGEE, per germline. CDR3 size: 14 residues. Here the CDR3 DNA reads TGTGCCAGCAGCGGGCCCCAGGGATGGATCGGCTACACCTTC. This translates into CASSGPQGWIGYTF.

The chain joins TRBV28 to TRBJ2-7; D perhaps matches TRBD1 (6 bases). The germline V gene encodes CDR1 MDHEN and CDR2 SYDVKM. Trimming took off 5 bases at V and 0 bases at J, with 14 bases between the two ends. The CDR3 length is 15 residues. CDR3 nucleotides: TGTGCCAGCAGTCCAAACCCGGACAGCTCCTACGAGCAGTACTTC. This codes for CASSPNPDSSYEQYF.

The chain links TRBV6-5 to TRBJ2-2; possible D gene TRBD1, 7 bases. The CDR3 length is 15 residues. The germline V and J ends were trimmed by 7 bases and 5 bases, with 17 bases remaining between them. From germline, CDR1 is MNHEY and CDR2 SVGAGI. The CDR3 DNA reads TGTGCCAGCACCTCAGGGGGGCGACGGACCGGGGAGCTGTTTTTT. Its translation is CASTSGGRRTGELFF.

The chain recombines TRBV27 with TRBJ2-7; D not resolved. The germline V gene encodes CDR1 MNHEY and CDR2 SMNVEV (reference sequence). The V and J ends lost 0 bases and 4 bases respectively, with 7 bases between them. The length of the CDR3 is 13 residues. The DNA for the CDR3 is TGTGCCAGCAGTTTATCGACAAGATACGAGCAGTACTTC. Translating gives CASSLSTRYEQYF.

This rearrangement joins TRBV20-1 to TRBJ2-7; D may be TRBD2 (7 bases). The CDR3 loop spans 15 amino acids. Germline lookup yields CDR1 DFQATT and CDR2 SNEGSKA (reference sequence). The V and J ends lost 3 bases and 0 bases respectively, with 15 bases between them. This chain's CDR3 is CSASSTGRVSYEQYF. For the CDR3, the DNA is TGCAGTGCTAGTTCCACAGGGAGGGTCTCCTACGAGCAGTACTTC.

This chain connects TRBV14 to TRBJ1-1; the D gene is possibly TRBD1 (6 bases). Germline V lookup: CDR1 SGHDN, CDR2 FVKESK. Trimming removed 4 bases from V and 10 bases from J, with 16 bases in between. This CDR3 has 13 amino acids. The CDR3 protein is CASSLLQGERAFF. As DNA, the CDR3 is TGTGCCAGCAGCCTATTACAGGGAGAGAGAGCTTTCTTT.

The chain is built from TRBV12-3 or TRBV12-4 and TRBJ1-2, with D perhaps TRBD1 (6 bases). This CDR3 is 13 amino acids long. The V end lost 2 bases, the J end lost 4 bases, and 8 bases lay between the germline ends. The DNA of the CDR3 is TGTGCCAGCAGTTTACAGGGGCTCTATGGCTACACCTTC. It encodes CASSLQGLYGYTF.

The rearrangement links TRBV5-4 to TRBJ1-4; no definite D call. The CDR3 runs 12 residues. Germline loops: CDR1 SGHNT, CDR2 YYREEE (reference sequence). Trimming left V 7 bases short and J 8 bases short, with 12 bases between. For the CDR3, the DNA is TGTGCCAGCGGTCGGGTTGGCGAAAAACTGTTTTTT. Translation gives CASGRVGEKLFF.